Listed below are T cell receptor beta chains from one sample, sequenced in a study of identical twins. TCRdb processed the 5' RACE reads anew with MiXCR; each CDR3 protein has one entry. The sample shows around 490,000 distinct CDR3 sequences, 13% to 15% of them seen only once. Separately, the same data were catalogued under a study of yellow fever vaccine responses in identical twins.

Material for sequencing was CD4+ T cells sorted from blood. These receptor sequences come from a woman under 30 in good health. CDR3s include the opening cysteine and the closing phenylalanine or tryptophan. D genes are given only for firm matches. Clone size is stated in some rows and not others, as once, few, many or a class when expanded.

v_gene: TRBV25-1; d_gene: TRBD2; abundance: .; j_gene: TRBJ2-1; CDR3aa: CASSVAGGANNEQFF; CDR3nt: TGTGCCAGCAGCGTAGCGGGAGGGGCCAACAATGAGCAGTTCTTC
v_gene: TRBV10-3; d_gene: .; abundance: few; j_gene: TRBJ1-6; CDR3aa: CAISGTAEGKSPLHF; CDR3nt: TGTGCCATCAGTGGGACGGCGGAGGGTAAATCACCCCTCCACTTT
v_gene: TRBV12-3/TRBV12-4; d_gene: TRBD1; abundance: many; j_gene: TRBJ1-1; CDR3aa: CASSPRQGREVAFF; CDR3nt: TGTGCCAGCAGCCCTAGACAGGGAAGGGAGGTAGCTTTCTTT
v_gene: TRBV7-8; d_gene: TRBD2; abundance: .; j_gene: TRBJ2-1; CDR3aa: CASSLTGLAGHNEQFF; CDR3nt: TGTGCCAGCAGCTTAACCGGACTAGCGGGTCACAATGAGCAGTTCTTC
v_gene: TRBV5-1; d_gene: .; abundance: many; j_gene: TRBJ1-1; CDR3aa: CASSLAGRSNTEAFF; CDR3nt: TGCGCCAGCAGCTTGGCTGGCAGATCGAACACTGAAGCTTTCTTT
v_gene: TRBV20-1; d_gene: .; abundance: few; j_gene: TRBJ2-1; CDR3aa: CSAHPSSGAGNEQFF; CDR3nt: TGCAGTGCCCACCCTTCGTCGGGGGCGGGGAATGAGCAGTTCTTC
v_gene: TRBV20-1; d_gene: .; abundance: .; j_gene: TRBJ1-2; CDR3aa: CSANRATEVYGYTF; CDR3nt: TGCAGTGCAAACAGGGCCACGGAGGTCTATGGCTACACCTTC
v_gene: TRBV3-1; d_gene: TRBD1; abundance: few; j_gene: TRBJ2-7; CDR3aa: CASSPGQGAHEQYF; CDR3nt: TGTGCCAGCAGCCCGGGACAGGGGGCCCATGAGCAGTACTTC
v_gene: TRBV19; d_gene: .; abundance: .; j_gene: TRBJ1-1; CDR3aa: CASSYRNEAFF; CDR3nt: TGTGCCAGTAGTTACAGGAATGAAGCTTTCTTT
v_gene: TRBV11-1; d_gene: .; abundance: .; j_gene: TRBJ1-1; CDR3aa: CASSQNPGNTEAFF; CDR3nt: TGTGCCAGCAGCCAGAACCCCGGGAACACTGAAGCTTTCTTT
v_gene: TRBV5-1; d_gene: .; abundance: many; j_gene: TRBJ2-7; CDR3aa: CASSLGSGPSEQYF; CDR3nt: TGCGCCAGCAGCTTGGGTAGCGGCCCTAGCGAGCAGTACTTC
v_gene: TRBV7-9; d_gene: .; abundance: many; j_gene: TRBJ1-2; CDR3aa: CASSPRVSGYTF; CDR3nt: TGTGCCAGCAGCCCAAGGGTTAGTGGCTACACCTTC
v_gene: TRBV20-1; d_gene: TRBD1; abundance: .; j_gene: TRBJ2-1; CDR3aa: CSARDGQGAGNEQFF; CDR3nt: TGCAGTGCTAGAGATGGACAGGGGGCGGGAAATGAGCAGTTCTTC
v_gene: TRBV10-3; d_gene: TRBD2; abundance: few; j_gene: TRBJ2-7; CDR3aa: CAISDRGLSSYEQYF; CDR3nt: TGTGCCATCAGTGATAGGGGACTAAGCTCCTACGAGCAGTACTTC
v_gene: TRBV7-9; d_gene: TRBD2; abundance: .; j_gene: TRBJ2-7; CDR3aa: CATQVAGDHEQYF; CDR3nt: TGTGCCACCCAGGTAGCGGGAGACCACGAGCAGTACTTC
v_gene: TRBV12-3/TRBV12-4; d_gene: TRBD2; abundance: .; j_gene: TRBJ2-2; CDR3aa: CTLCLAPGLAGGNTGELFF; CDR3nt: TGTACCCTCTGCTTAGCTCCGGGACTAGCGGGGGGGAACACCGGGGAGCTGTTTTTT
v_gene: TRBV18; d_gene: .; abundance: many; j_gene: TRBJ1-5; CDR3aa: CASSPSRNQPQHF; CDR3nt: TGTGCCAGCTCACCAAGCAGAAATCAGCCCCAGCATTTT
v_gene: TRBV3-1; d_gene: .; abundance: .; j_gene: TRBJ2-2; CDR3aa: CASSQPPRLVPGELFF; CDR3nt: TGTGCCAGCAGCCAACCTCCTAGACTAGTTCCCGGGGAGCTGTTTTTT
v_gene: TRBV7-3; d_gene: .; abundance: many; j_gene: TRBJ2-1; CDR3aa: CASRGGRVGGYNEQFF; CDR3nt: TGTGCCAGCAGAGGGGGGAGAGTAGGGGGATACAATGAGCAGTTCTTC
v_gene: TRBV5-1; d_gene: .; abundance: few; j_gene: TRBJ2-2; CDR3aa: CASSSNGQPGSGELFF; CDR3nt: TGCGCCAGCAGCTCCAATGGACAGCCGGGGTCCGGGGAGCTGTTTTTT
v_gene: TRBV12-3/TRBV12-4; d_gene: .; abundance: .; j_gene: TRBJ2-5; CDR3aa: CASSPIQATLGKTQYF; CDR3nt: TGTGCCAGCAGTCCGATACAGGCCACCCTGGGGAAGACCCAGTACTTC
v_gene: TRBV28; d_gene: TRBD1; abundance: .; j_gene: TRBJ1-1; CDR3aa: CASSAPGTDEAFF; CDR3nt: TGTGCCAGCAGTGCCCCGGGGACAGATGAAGCTTTCTTT
v_gene: TRBV6-1; d_gene: .; abundance: few; j_gene: TRBJ1-2; CDR3aa: CASRSPGALSGTSGYTF; CDR3nt: TGTGCCAGCAGGAGCCCCGGAGCGCTCTCCGGGACTTCGGGCTACACCTTC
v_gene: TRBV20-1; d_gene: .; abundance: .; j_gene: TRBJ2-5; CDR3aa: CSAGTLTPRVVGRKEETQYF; CDR3nt: TGCAGTGCTGGGACGCTAACCCCCCGTGTGGTAGGGAGGAAGGAAGAGACCCAGTACTTC
v_gene: TRBV24-1; d_gene: .; abundance: .; j_gene: TRBJ2-6; CDR3aa: CATSDPPRPGSHSGANVLTF; CDR3nt: TGTGCCACCAGTGACCCTCCCCGGCCGGGTTCACACTCTGGGGCCAACGTCCTGACTTTC
v_gene: TRBV14; d_gene: .; abundance: few; j_gene: TRBJ2-5; CDR3aa: CASSQTTRWETQYF; CDR3nt: TGTGCCAGCAGCCAAACTACCCGCTGGGAGACCCAGTACTTC
v_gene: TRBV15; d_gene: .; abundance: few; j_gene: TRBJ2-3; CDR3aa: CATSRGPGMDTQYF; CDR3nt: TGTGCCACCAGCAGAGGTCCAGGGATGGATACGCAGTATTTT
v_gene: TRBV11-2; d_gene: .; abundance: .; j_gene: TRBJ2-7; CDR3aa: CASSFTRGVDYEQYF; CDR3nt: TGTGCCAGCAGCTTCACCCGGGGAGTAGACTACGAGCAGTACTTC
v_gene: TRBV10-3; d_gene: .; abundance: .; j_gene: TRBJ2-4; CDR3aa: CAISGGGLAKYIQYF; CDR3nt: TGTGCCATCAGTGGAGGAGGGCTAGCCAAATACATTCAGTACTTC
v_gene: TRBV20-1; d_gene: TRBD1; abundance: .; j_gene: TRBJ2-3; CDR3aa: CSARDGKGARMDF; CDR3nt: TGCAGTGCTAGAGATGGGAAGGGGGCAAGGATGGATTTT
v_gene: TRBV20-1; d_gene: .; abundance: .; j_gene: TRBJ1-5; CDR3aa: CSARGGDQPQHF; CDR3nt: TGCAGTGCTAGAGGGGGTGACCAGCCCCAGCATTTT
v_gene: TRBV6-2/TRBV6-3; d_gene: .; abundance: .; j_gene: TRBJ2-2; CDR3aa: CASTGLEYTGELFF; CDR3nt: TGTGCCAGCACGGGGCTAGAATACACCGGGGAGCTGTTTTTT
v_gene: TRBV12-3/TRBV12-4; d_gene: TRBD2; abundance: .; j_gene: TRBJ2-1; CDR3aa: CASSFQAGANNEQFF; CDR3nt: TGTGCCAGCAGTTTCCAGGCGGGAGCAAACAATGAGCAGTTCTTC
v_gene: TRBV10-3; d_gene: TRBD1; abundance: .; j_gene: TRBJ2-4; CDR3aa: CAISLAQRGQSGKNIQYF; CDR3nt: TGTGCCATCAGTTTAGCGCAACGGGGACAGTCTGGCAAAAACATTCAGTACTTC
v_gene: TRBV4-2; d_gene: .; abundance: .; j_gene: TRBJ2-2; CDR3aa: CASSQEGGVGSGELFF; CDR3nt: TGTGCCAGCAGCCAAGAGGGGGGTGTAGGCTCCGGGGAGCTGTTTTTT
v_gene: TRBV5-6; d_gene: .; abundance: few; j_gene: TRBJ2-3; CDR3aa: CASSLTDLYFSNTQYF; CDR3nt: TGTGCCAGCAGCTTGACCGACCTTTATTTCTCTAATACGCAGTATTTT
v_gene: TRBV6-2/TRBV6-3; d_gene: .; abundance: .; j_gene: TRBJ2-7; CDR3aa: CASSGMVYEQYF; CDR3nt: TGTGCCAGCAGCGGGATGGTGTACGAGCAGTACTTC
v_gene: TRBV7-2; d_gene: TRBD2; abundance: few; j_gene: TRBJ2-7; CDR3aa: CASSLVQLAGYEQYF; CDR3nt: TGTGCCAGCAGCTTAGTACAGCTAGCGGGCTACGAGCAGTACTTC
v_gene: TRBV6-6; d_gene: .; abundance: .; j_gene: TRBJ2-1; CDR3aa: CASSNTPYNEQFF; CDR3nt: TGTGCCAGCAGCAACACACCCTACAATGAGCAGTTCTTC
v_gene: TRBV20-1; d_gene: TRBD2; abundance: few; j_gene: TRBJ2-5; CDR3aa: CSAIPGLAGIQETQYF; CDR3nt: TGCAGTGCTATACCGGGACTAGCGGGGATCCAAGAGACCCAGTACTTC
v_gene: TRBV29-1; d_gene: .; abundance: .; j_gene: TRBJ2-7; CDR3aa: CSVGGRVGWGYEQYF; CDR3nt: TGCAGCGTCGGGGGGCGTGTCGGGTGGGGTTACGAGCAGTACTTC
v_gene: TRBV5-1; d_gene: TRBD1; abundance: .; j_gene: TRBJ1-6; CDR3aa: CASSLKEGAKSPLHF; CDR3nt: TGCGCCAGCAGCTTGAAGGAGGGGGCGAAATCACCCCTCCACTTT
v_gene: TRBV12-3/TRBV12-4; d_gene: TRBD2; abundance: few; j_gene: TRBJ2-2; CDR3aa: CASSFRTSGGAEGELFF; CDR3nt: TGTGCCAGCAGTTTCCGGACTAGCGGGGGGGCCGAGGGGGAGCTGTTTTTT
v_gene: TRBV7-2; d_gene: TRBD2; abundance: .; j_gene: TRBJ2-2; CDR3aa: CASSFSGRITGELFF; CDR3nt: TGTGCCAGCAGTTTTAGCGGGAGAATCACCGGGGAGCTGTTTTTT
v_gene: TRBV6-1; d_gene: TRBD2; abundance: .; j_gene: TRBJ2-1; CDR3aa: CASSSRLAPYNEQFF; CDR3nt: TGTGCCAGCAGCTCCCGACTAGCACCTTACAATGAGCAGTTCTTC
v_gene: TRBV9; d_gene: .; abundance: few; j_gene: TRBJ2-2; CDR3aa: CASSVSGYSTGELFF; CDR3nt: TGTGCCAGCAGCGTATCAGGGTATAGCACCGGGGAGCTGTTTTTT
v_gene: TRBV19; d_gene: .; abundance: .; j_gene: TRBJ1-1; CDR3aa: CASRETITVNTEAFF; CDR3nt: TGTGCCAGTAGAGAGACTATAACAGTGAACACTGAAGCTTTCTTT
v_gene: TRBV29-1; d_gene: .; abundance: few; j_gene: TRBJ2-6; CDR3aa: CSVEDQKGTSGANVLTF; CDR3nt: TGCAGCGTTGAAGATCAAAAGGGGACCTCTGGGGCCAACGTCCTGACTTTC
v_gene: TRBV6-1; d_gene: .; abundance: many; j_gene: TRBJ2-1; CDR3aa: CATRGGGGNSYNEQFF; CDR3nt: TGTGCTACAAGGGGCGGTGGAGGGAACTCCTACAATGAGCAGTTCTTC